The following is a T cell receptor (beta chain) sequence with its context. Its specificity is unknown. The method was immunoSEQ multiplex PCR; TCRdb's version includes in-frame clones alone and lacks a portion of them. The table records some 200,000 clones, roughly 94% of them present only once. The source of the sample is a study of T cell responses to AZD1222 COVID-19 vaccine. Study outcomes and limitations: In a largely white British group with more females than males, clonal diversity was possibly underestimated.

Per germline, CDR1 SEHNR and CDR2 FQNEAQ (reference sequence). The CDR3 runs 13 residues. Unmatched junction bases numbered 5, after V lost 5 bases and J lost 5 bases. The sequence was collected from an adult who received the MenACWY meningococcal vaccine as a control. The specimen comprised peripheral blood, sampled 28 days after the second dose of the MenACWY control vaccine. This sequence joins TRBV7-9 and TRBJ2-5; 7 bases map to TRBD1. In DNA form, the CDR3 reads TGTGCCAGCAGCCGGGACAGTTTGGAGACCCAGTACTTC. Its protein product is CASSRDSLETQYF.